This T cell receptor (beta chain) was found in a study of CD8 T cells in ankylosing spondylitis. Study conclusions and caveats: Within peripheral blood, clones linked to disease were CD8+ and relatively rare. The study looked at matched synovial fluid samples from ankylosing spondylitis patients. Disease-linked clones were reported to be significantly enriched there. In ankylosing spondylitis blood, a motif of roughly eight highly homologous TCR beta variants appeared characteristic. Some of these motif variants have turned up before, in reports on reactive arthritis synovial fluid and blood.

This CDR3 is 13 amino acids long. Germline assignment: CDR1 KGHDR and CDR2 SFDVKD. With 3 bases removed from V and 4 bases from J, the gap between germline ends came to 6 bases. This clonotype was counted only a few times. The antigen is unknown. Scientists made TCR beta libraries using quantitative 5'-RACE with molecular barcodes. TCRdb redid the calling of the 5' RACE reads with MiXCR, one entry per CDR3 protein. The sample lists approximately 500,000 distinct CDR3 sequences, about 13% occurring once. This rearrangement joins TRBV24-1 to TRBJ1-5; D uncertain. The sequence was collected from a male donor with ankylosing spondylitis. The sequenced sample consisted of blood, either unsorted or a sorted T cell fraction (not recorded which). The CDR3, as DNA: TGTGCCACCAGTGATGTAGGGAATCAGCCCCAGCATTTT. Protein product: CATSDVGNQPQHF.